The source of this T cell receptor (beta chain) is a study of blood T cells in healthy people across ages. Study-wide results and limits: Expanded clonotype shifts may have been confounded, as the donors had an unknown CMV status. A roughly linear age-dependent decrease characterized TCR beta diversity per million T cells.

For every donor, a draw yielded around 10 milliliters of peripheral blood. This clonotype was observed a handful of times. The antigen is unknown. This CDR3 comprises 12 residues. Per the germline V gene, CDR1 is LNHNV and CDR2 is YYDKDF (reference sequence). Between the trimmed V and J ends, which lost 3 bases and 4 bases, there was a span of 6 bases. The authors ran a second PCR of 7 to 11 cycles using a sample-barcoded 5' primer and a J-beta primer mix. Sequencing recovered at least 2.5 million CDR3-containing paired-end reads from each sample. In TCRdb, the 5' RACE reads were re-called with MiXCR into one record per CDR3 protein. The sample holds about 1,400,000 distinct CDR3 sequences, approximately 59% seen once.

This TCR was recovered from a young man in good health. The rearrangement links TRBV15 to TRBJ1-1; D is ambiguous. The sequencing input was blood. The CDR3 DNA reads TGTGCCACCAGCAGGGGATCCACTGAAGCTTTCTTT. This translates into CATSRGSTEAFF.